The next 14 T cell receptor beta chains were all read from a single sample in a study of CD8 T cells in ankylosing spondylitis. Findings and limits, study-wide: A motif in TCR beta, a set of seven to nine highly homologous variants, appeared characteristic of ankylosing spondylitis blood.

A single record per CDR3 protein comes from TCRdb applying MiXCR to the 5' RACE reads. The repertoire holds about 450,000 distinct CDR3 sequences, roughly a quarter seen once, with 0.89% in the top ten. No antigen has been assigned to these receptors. Sequencing was done on a sample of blood, either unsorted or a sorted T cell fraction (not recorded which). The receptors derive from a male donor with ankylosing spondylitis.

Worth noting for this clonotype: It is likely a read error, because the conserved phenylalanine at the end of the CDR3 is missing. The V call is TRBV5-5, the J call TRBJ2-1, with 10 positions matching TRBD2. The CDR3 length is 14 residues. V shed 0 bases and J 9 bases; nucleotides not matched to a gene: 3. The V gene's germline CDR1 is SGHKS and CDR2 YYEKEE (reference sequence). The CDR3 nucleotides read TGTGCCAGCAGCTTGGTTCTAGCGGGAGTTGAGCAGTTCATC. This codes for CASSLVLAGVEQFI.

Only a few counts were recorded for this clonotype. The rearrangement uses TRBV7-9 and TRBJ2-5; D perhaps matches TRBD1 (5 bases). The CDR3 loop spans 17 amino acids. The V gene lost 0 bases and the J gene lost 2 bases, with 16 bases spanning the gap. Germline-derived CDR1 and CDR2 are SEHNR and FQNEAQ (reference sequence). The CDR3 nucleotides read TGTGCCAGCAGCTTAGCGCCAGGGCGACACGGGCAAGAGACCCAGTACTTC. The encoded protein is CASSLAPGRHGQETQYF.

This rearrangement joins TRBV6-5 to TRBJ2-1; D is unclear. The germline V and J ends were trimmed by 2 bases and 10 bases, with 9 bases remaining between them. The CDR3 is 12 residues long. Germline V gives CDR1 MNHEY, CDR2 SVGAGI. CDR3: CASSYIPEEQFF. The CDR3 DNA sequence: TGTGCCAGCAGTTACATCCCGGAGGAGCAGTTCTTC.

V gene TRBV2 combines with J gene TRBJ2-1, with D perhaps given as TRBD1 or TRBD2 (6 bases each). Trimming pared 6 bases from V and 5 bases from J, leaving 17 bases between. CDR1 SNHLY and CDR2 FYNNEI come from the germline V gene. The CDR3 totals 15 residues. The CDR3 here is CASREGWGQHNEQFF. In DNA, the CDR3 is TGTGCCAGCAGGGAGGGGTGGGGGCAGCACAATGAGCAGTTCTTC.

A few counts support this clonotype. The chain recombines TRBV12-3 or TRBV12-4 with TRBJ1-5; 7 bases line up with TRBD1. The CDR3 contains 14 residues. Trimming cost V 4 bases and J 3 bases; bases outside gene matches: 3. The CDR3 region is CASSWTGYNQPQHF. The CDR3 DNA sequence: TGTGCCAGCAGTTGGACAGGTTACAATCAGCCCCAGCATTTT.

V is TRBV27 and J is TRBJ1-1, with TRBD1 as a possible D gene (5 bases). Germline V CDR1 and CDR2: MNHEY, SMNVEV (reference sequence). V gave up 2 bases and J gave up 5 bases, with 15 bases separating them. This CDR3 has 15 amino acids. The chain's CDR3 is CASSLMGQIGTEAFF. The CDR3 DNA reads as TGTGCCAGCAGTTTAATGGGGCAGATAGGGACTGAAGCTTTCTTT.

This clonotype occurred a few times. J is TRBJ2-2 and V is TRBV7-8; 9 bases match TRBD1. CDR1 and CDR2 from the germline V gene are SGHVS and FQNEAQ. The CDR3 spans 16 residues. V was pared by 5 bases and J by 4 bases, with 8 bases of the junction left unmatched. The CDR3 DNA follows: TGTGCCAGCAGCCCGAGACCGGGACAGGGCACCGGGGAGCTGTTTTTT. It is translated as CASSPRPGQGTGELFF.

This clonotype was counted a few times. The chain recombines TRBV29-1 with TRBJ1-2; 9 bases match TRBD1. Germline lookup yields CDR1 SQVTM and CDR2 ANQGSEA. This CDR3 is 14 amino acids long. V shed 2 bases, J shed 8 bases, and the junction held 9 bases outside the gene matches. CDR3 protein: CSVEHTGGAGGYTF. The CDR3 bases are TGCAGCGTTGAACACACAGGGGGCGCCGGAGGCTACACCTTC.

V gene TRBV5-1 combines with J gene TRBJ2-7; D remains ambiguous. The CDR3 contains 15 residues. Per germline, CDR1 SGHRS and CDR2 YFSETQ. V lost 4 bases and J 0 bases, leaving 14 bases between the germline ends. In DNA form, the CDR3 reads TGCGCCAGCAGCGTAGCCCCAGGATACTCCTACGAGCAGTACGTC. It translates to CASSVAPGYSYEQYV.

This clonotype was seen just once. V and J are TRBV5-1 and TRBJ2-7; no definite D call. The V gene's germline CDR1 is SGHRS and CDR2 YFSETQ. V was trimmed by 4 bases and J by 6 bases, leaving 20 bases between them. The CDR3 is made up of 15 amino acids. CDR3 region: CASSTSGFPGFEQYF. The DNA of the CDR3 is TGCGCCAGCAGCACCTCCGGGTTCCCTGGCTTCGAGCAGTACTTC.

The gene calls are TRBV5-1 and TRBJ2-5; D gene uncertain. This CDR3 contains 13 residues. V gave up 4 bases and J gave up 1 base, with 8 bases separating them. Germline V gene sequence: CDR1 SGHRS, CDR2 YFSETQ. CDR3 residues: CASSPVAQETQYF. The CDR3 DNA is TGCGCCAGCAGCCCAGTAGCCCAAGAGACCCAGTACTTC.

This clonotype has a count of ten or more. The V and J genes are TRBV18 and TRBJ2-5, with 13 nucleotides matching TRBD2. The V gene's germline CDR1 is KGHSH and CDR2 LQKENI. The CDR3 consists of 17 residues. J lost 4 bases, V lost 4 bases, and 9 bases had no gene match. Here the CDR3 reads CASSLRTSGRRVETQYF. In nucleotides, the CDR3 is TGTGCCAGCTCACTCCGGACTAGCGGGAGACGGGTAGAGACCCAGTACTTC.

This clonotype was detected only a few times. The V call is TRBV27, the J call TRBJ2-1, with 9 bases lining up with TRBD2. The CDR3 extends over 14 amino acids. CDR1 is MNHEY and CDR2 is SMNVEV in the germline V gene (reference sequence). V gave up 6 bases and J gave up 0 bases; unmatched junction bases: 0. This CDR3 is CASRREGSYNEQFF. DNA for the CDR3: TGTGCCAGCAGGCGGGAGGGCTCCTACAATGAGCAGTTCTTC.

This clonotype was observed a few times. The rearrangement uses TRBV6-1 and TRBJ2-2; D gene uncertain. The CDR3 sequence is 17 residues long. Trimming shortened V by 2 bases and J by 1 base, and 14 bases separated the two germline ends. CDR1 is MNHNS and CDR2 is SASEGT in the germline V gene. The CDR3 protein is CASSEPGWSGNTGELFF. DNA of the CDR3: TGTGCCAGCAGTGAACCGGGTTGGAGTGGGAACACCGGGGAGCTGTTTTTT.